The 21 T cell receptor beta chains reported below all come from one sample, sequenced in a study of T cells after yellow fever vaccination. TCRdb used MiXCR to reprocess the 5' RACE reads, holding one entry per CDR3 protein. The data show around 500,000 distinct CDR3 sequences, less than 25% seen once. Sample: PBMCs, taken about 20 days after the first yellow fever vaccination. All receptors derive from a man aged 18 to 35 who received the YFV17D yellow fever vaccine.

This chain joins TRBV4-1 and TRBJ2-4; D not resolved. V lost 0 bases, J lost 6 bases, and 0 bases lay in between. The CDR3 runs to 11 residues. Per germline, CDR1 MGHRA and CDR2 YSYEKL. CDR3 region: CASSQENIQYF. In DNA form, the CDR3 reads TGCGCCAGCAGCCAAGAAAACATTCAGTACTTC.

This clonotype has more than one count but fewer than ten. V usage is TRBV5-1 and J usage is TRBJ2-3; TRBD2 matches 10 bases. Germline trimming cut 1 base from V and 4 bases from J; bases unmatched to any gene: 3. This CDR3 region has 15 residues. Germline V lookup: CDR1 SGHRS, CDR2 YFSETQ. The CDR3 protein is CASSLKAGGSDTQYF. The CDR3, as DNA: TGCGCCAGCAGCTTGAAAGCGGGGGGGTCAGATACGCAGTATTTT. The full variable domain, rest sourced from reference TRBV5-1 and TRBJ2-3, is KAGVTQTPRYLIKTRGQQVTLSCSPISGHRSVSWYQQTPGQGLQFLFEYFSETQRNKGNFPGRFSGRQFSNSRSEMNVSTLELGDSALYLCASSLKAGGSDTQYFGPGTRLTVL.

The genes are TRBV5-1 and TRBJ1-2; TRBD1 might be the D (5 bases). From germline, CDR1 is SGHRS and CDR2 YFSETQ. The CDR3 has 14 amino acids. Between the trimmed V and J ends, which lost 0 bases and 1 base, there was a span of 7 bases. The CDR3 here is CASSLGDLNYGYTF. For the CDR3, the DNA is TGCGCCAGCAGCTTGGGGGACCTTAACTATGGCTACACCTTC.

This clonotype was found a few times. This chain links TRBV6-5 with TRBJ2-2, with TRBD2 identical over 7 bases. CDR1 MNHEY and CDR2 SVGAGI come from the germline V gene. This CDR3 contains 17 residues. Losses at the gene ends were 0 bases for V and 2 bases for J; bases not matched to a gene: 6. CDR3 amino acids: CASSYSIQRGNTGELFF. The CDR3, as DNA: TGTGCCAGCAGTTACTCGATCCAGCGGGGTAACACCGGGGAGCTGTTTTTT.

This clonotype came up a few times. This chain connects TRBV11-1 to TRBJ2-5; TRBD2 agrees at 7 bases. The ends lost 4 bases at V and 5 bases at J; junction bases unmatched: 19. The germline V gene encodes CDR1 SGHAT and CDR2 FQDESV (reference sequence). CDR3 length equals 18 residues. Here the CDR3 DNA reads TGTGCCAGCAGCTCCACTAGACTAGCTTATCCATCCGTGGAGACCCAGTACTTC. It yields the protein CASSSTRLAYPSVETQYF.

Note on this clonotype: A much larger clone lies a single base off, so this may be a read error. The rearrangement joins TRBV4-3 to TRBJ2-3; D gene uncertain. In germline, CDR1 is LGHNA, CDR2 YSLEER. CDR3 length: 14 amino acids. V shed 3 bases and J shed 3 bases, with 10 bases lying between them. CDR3 nucleotide sequence: TGCGCCAGCAGCCACTGGACGTATACAGATACGCAGTATTTT. Amino acids: CASSHWTYTDTQYF.

This clonotype came up many times. The chain employs TRBV29-1 and TRBJ2-2, with 11 positions matching TRBD2. CDR1 and CDR2 from the germline V gene are SQVTM and ANQGSEA. With 4 bases clipped from V and 4 bases from J, the junction kept 2 bases outside the gene matches. This CDR3 region has 14 residues. This CDR3 is CSVVTSGGTGELFF. The DNA for the CDR3 is TGCAGCGTTGTCACTAGCGGGGGCACCGGGGAGCTGTTTTTT.

This clonotype has more than one count but fewer than ten. The J gene is TRBJ2-2, the V gene TRBV7-9, with a weak D call TRBD2 (7 bases). V was pared by 10 bases and J by 0 bases, with 15 bases between. The germline V gene has CDR1 SEHNR and CDR2 FQNEAQ (reference sequence). There are 15 residues in the CDR3. As DNA, the CDR3 is TGTGCCATCTCGGGGGGCTATGCGAACACCGGGGAGCTGTTTTTT. Amino acids: CAISGGYANTGELFF.

This clonotype was recorded a few times. The genes are TRBV10-3 and TRBJ1-1, with 7 bases fitting TRBD1. The length of the CDR3 is 14 residues. Per the germline V gene, CDR1 is ENHRY and CDR2 is SYGVKD. V trimming: 4 bases; J trimming: 1 base; junction bases outside the gene matches: 3. This chain's CDR3 is CAISADRANTEAFF. CDR3 nucleotide sequence: TGTGCCATCAGTGCCGACAGGGCGAACACTGAAGCTTTCTTT.

The CDR3 DNA is TGTGCCAGCAGTTACTCGAATCCTCGGGGTGTGGAGACCCAGTACTTC. Translating it yields CASSYSNPRGVETQYF. The gene calls are TRBV6-5 and TRBJ2-5; the D gene is possibly TRBD2 (5 bases). This CDR3 spans 16 amino acids. Germline V lookup: CDR1 MNHEY, CDR2 SVGAGI. V lost 0 bases and J lost 5, with 16 bases in between.

The J gene is TRBJ2-5, the V gene TRBV7-2; 8 positions match TRBD1. The germline V gene has CDR1 SGHTA and CDR2 FQGNSA. J was trimmed by 5 bases and V by 4 bases; bases with no gene match: 6. The CDR3 consists of 14 residues. The CDR3 reads CASSSDRGAETQYF. CDR3 DNA sequence: TGTGCCAGCAGCTCCGACAGGGGTGCGGAGACCCAGTACTTC. The full variable domain, its missing parts supplied by reference TRBV7-2 and TRBJ2-5, is GAGVSQSPSNKVTEKGKDVELRCDPISGHTALYWYRQSLGQGLEFLIYFQGNSAPDKSGLPSDRFSAERTGGSVSTLTIQRTQQEDSAVYLCASSSDRGAETQYFGPGTRLLVL.

The sample holds many counts of this clonotype. V gene TRBV12-3 or TRBV12-4 combines with J gene TRBJ2-1; 9 bases match TRBD1. CDR3 length: 13 amino acids. V was pared by 4 bases and J by 15 bases, with 10 bases of the junction left unmatched. CDR3 loop: CASSSLGQGRTFF. The CDR3 DNA reads TGTGCCAGCAGTTCGTTGGGACAGGGTCGTACGTTCTTC.

The table lists this clonotype with a few counts. The V call is TRBV7-8, the J call TRBJ2-2; 7 bases line up with TRBD2. Trimming took 0 bases from V and 1 from J; bases not matched to a gene: 8. From germline, CDR1 is SGHVS and CDR2 FQNEAQ. This CDR3 contains 18 residues. The DNA of the CDR3 is TGTGCCAGCAGCTTAGCGTTGTCGTCTAGCGGGAACACCGGGGAGCTGTTTTTT. Protein: CASSLALSSSGNTGELFF.

In its sample, this clonotype was seen a few times. This chain uses TRBV12-3 or TRBV12-4 with TRBJ1-1; no firm D call. The length of the CDR3 is 17 residues. The germline V and J ends were trimmed by 5 bases and 0 bases, with 19 bases remaining between them. The CDR3: CASSGLTAFLMNTEAFF. The DNA of the CDR3 is TGTGCCAGCAGTGGGTTAACAGCGTTCCTTATGAACACTGAAGCTTTCTTT.

This clonotype was counted a few times. The CDR3 DNA sequence: TGTGCCAGCAGTTCCCCACTAGGTGGCGAAGAGCAGTTCTTC. Residues: CASSSPLGGEEQFF. The V and J genes are TRBV6-5 and TRBJ2-1, with TRBD2 as a possible D gene (5 bases). Germline CDR1 reads MNHEY; CDR2 reads SVGAGI. The CDR3 sequence is 14 residues long. Trimming cost V 4 bases and J 10 bases, with 17 bases left between them.

This clonotype was recorded a few times. This chain connects TRBV7-9 to TRBJ2-1; D ambiguous. CDR3 length: 14 residues. The V gene's germline CDR1 is SEHNR and CDR2 FQNEAQ (reference sequence). V gave up 0 bases and J gave up 7 bases, with 10 bases separating them. CDR3 DNA: TGTGCCAGCAGCTTAGCTGGTGTTGGTAATGAGCAGTTCTTC. Protein product: CASSLAGVGNEQFF.

This clonotype appeared a few times. The rearrangement uses TRBV27 and TRBJ2-7; D is unresolved. Trimming removed 0 bases at V and 4 bases at J, with 13 bases between. Germline-derived CDR1 and CDR2 are MNHEY and SMNVEV (reference sequence). This CDR3 region has 15 residues. The chain's CDR3 is CASSLSGYPRYEQYF. CDR3 bases: TGTGCCAGCAGTTTATCGGGGTACCCTAGGTACGAGCAGTACTTC.

A few counts support this clonotype. J is TRBJ1-2 and V is TRBV20-1; the D gene is possibly TRBD1 (5 bases). V was shortened by 2 bases and J by 2 bases, with 18 bases between the two germline ends. The CDR3 is 16 residues long. In germline, CDR1 is DFQATT, CDR2 SNEGSKA (reference sequence). CDR3 sequence reads: CSARSRGGGRNYGYTF. In DNA, the CDR3 is TGCAGTGCTAGATCTAGGGGTGGGGGAAGGAACTATGGCTACACCTTC.

V usage is TRBV5-1 and J usage is TRBJ1-2; maybe TRBD1 (5 bases). CDR3 size: 14 residues. V lost 4 bases, J lost 5 bases, and 15 bases lay in between. Germline CDR1 is SGHRS and CDR2 is YFSETQ. This chain's CDR3 is CASSLGTEYYGYTF. The CDR3 DNA sequence: TGCGCCAGCAGCCTCGGGACGGAGTATTATGGCTACACCTTC.

The genes are TRBV4-1 and TRBJ2-2; D is unresolved. This CDR3 comprises 13 residues. CDR1 and CDR2 from the germline V gene are MGHRA and YSYEKL. Trimming stripped 1 base from V and 8 bases from J, with 8 bases between. The CDR3 DNA reads as TGCGCCAGCAGCCAAGTTCCGGAGGGGGAGCTGTTTTTT. Protein sequence: CASSQVPEGELFF.

In its sample, this clonotype was seen a few times. The rearrangement uses TRBV5-1 and TRBJ1-6; TRBD1 is a possible D gene (6 bases). Trimming shortened V by 1 base and J by 10 bases, and 21 bases separated the two germline ends. The CDR3 has 17 amino acids. Germline V gene sequence: CDR1 SGHRS, CDR2 YFSETQ. DNA for the CDR3: TGCGCCAGCAGCTTGACGGGGGCCAGGGATTTCAGCTCACCCCTCCACTTT. Protein: CASSLTGARDFSSPLHF.